These 16 T cell receptor beta chains originate from one sample sequenced in a study of T-cell memory formation after mild COVID-19. One entry per CDR3 protein, called by TCRdb with MiXCR from the 5' RACE reads. The sample lists around 410,000 distinct CDR3 sequences; around a quarter were seen once. Sequencing input: PBMCs or a T cell subset sorted from them (not recorded which). The receptors derive from an adult woman who had mild COVID-19 (a few samples of this study predate the infection). Cell type and time point are not known.

This clonotype has a handful of counts. The rearrangement links TRBV6-6 to TRBJ1-4; no clear D gene. The CDR3 is 13 amino acids. Trimming took 5 bases from V and 8 from J, leaving 12 bases between them. Germline lookup yields CDR1 MNHNY and CDR2 SVGAGI (reference sequence). The CDR3 nucleotides read TGTGCCAGCAGTCAAGTTAATGGGGAAAAACTGTTTTTT. Protein product: CASSQVNGEKLFF.

This rearrangement joins TRBV2 to TRBJ1-5; the D is unclear. With 3 bases removed from V and 6 bases from J, the gap between germline ends came to 12 bases. The germline V gene has CDR1 SNHLY and CDR2 FYNNEI. The CDR3 spans 14 residues. The CDR3 loop reads CASSDSPEVQPQHF. CDR3 nucleotide sequence: TGTGCCAGCAGTGATAGTCCAGAGGTTCAGCCCCAGCATTTT.

The chain employs TRBV5-1 and TRBJ2-5; unclear D gene. V was shortened by 7 bases and J by 2 bases, with 9 bases between the two germline ends. From germline, CDR1 is SGHRS and CDR2 YFSETQ. This CDR3 has 12 amino acids. In nucleotides, the CDR3 is TGCGCCAGCGCGGCAAAACAAGAGACCCAGTACTTC. Translation gives CASAAKQETQYF.

V gene TRBV7-9 combines with J gene TRBJ2-7, with 9 bases identical to TRBD1. The germline V gene has CDR1 SEHNR and CDR2 FQNEAQ (reference sequence). This CDR3 has 15 amino acids. With V trimmed by 6 bases and J by 3 bases, 9 bases remained unmatched. The CDR3 sequence is CASSSRGTGYYEQYF. For the CDR3, the DNA is TGTGCCAGCAGTTCTCGTGGGACAGGGTACTACGAGCAGTACTTC. Drawing the rest from reference TRBV7-9 and TRBJ2-7, the complete variable domain is DTGVSQNPRHKITKRGQNVTFRCDPISEHNRLYWYRQTLGQGPEFLTYFQNEAQLEKSRLLSDRFSAERPKGSFSTLEIQRTEQGDSAMYLCASSSRGTGYYEQYFGPGTRLTVT.

This clonotype was picked up a small number of times. CDR3 bases: TGTGCCATCAGTCGACAGGGGGAACTCTACGAGCAGTACTTC. Translated, it gives CAISRQGELYEQYF. The V call is TRBV10-3, the J call TRBJ2-7, with 9 nucleotides matching TRBD1. This CDR3 spans 14 amino acids. Germline CDR1 and CDR2: ENHRY and SYGVKD. With 5 bases clipped from V and 3 bases from J, the junction kept 5 bases outside the gene matches.

In its sample, this clonotype was seen a few times. The gene calls are TRBV6-2 or TRBV6-3 and TRBJ2-7; maybe TRBD2 (5 bases). V was pared by 2 bases and J by 0 bases, with 8 bases between. The CDR3 spans 14 residues. The germline V gene has CDR1 MNHEY and CDR2 SVGEGT. CDR3 protein: CASSYEEASYEQYF. DNA of the CDR3: TGTGCCAGCAGTTACGAGGAGGCCTCCTACGAGCAGTACTTC.

This clonotype has more than one count but fewer than ten. The gene calls are TRBV25-1 and TRBJ2-4; 7 nucleotides line up with TRBD1. Per the germline V gene, CDR1 is MGHDK and CDR2 is SYGVNS. V lost 4 bases and J lost 0; bases outside the gene matches: 6. This CDR3 spans 16 amino acids. CDR3 in amino acids: CASSGGQAGAKNIQYF. CDR3 bases: TGTGCCAGCAGTGGCGGACAGGCGGGAGCCAAAAACATTCAGTACTTC.

This clonotype has just a few counts. This chain uses TRBV7-2 with TRBJ1-2; D unresolved. V was cut by 5 bases and J by 5 bases, with 15 bases left in between. Germline loops: CDR1 SGHTA, CDR2 FQGNSA. This CDR3 comprises 14 residues. CDR3: CASSLDGRRYGYTF. In DNA form, the CDR3 reads TGTGCCAGCAGCCTTGATGGAAGACGGTATGGCTACACCTTC. Complete variable domain (other parts from reference TRBV7-2 and TRBJ1-2): GAGVSQSPSNKVTEKGKDVELRCDPISGHTALYWYRQSLGQGLEFLIYFQGNSAPDKSGLPSDRFSAERTGGSVSTLTIQRTQQEDSAVYLCASSLDGRRYGYTFGSGTRLTVV.

The chain employs TRBV29-1 and TRBJ1-2; D is perhaps TRBD1 (5 bases). The CDR3 sequence is 11 residues long. CDR1 SQVTM and CDR2 ANQGSEA come from the germline V gene. Trimming stripped 5 bases from V and 7 bases from J, with 11 bases between. The CDR3 DNA is TGCAGCGTTCCCGACAGTGCTGGCTACACCTTC. It translates to CSVPDSAGYTF.

There are a few counts of this clonotype. This chain joins TRBV20-1 and TRBJ2-2, with D perhaps TRBD2 (6 bases). The V and J ends lost 0 bases and 4 bases respectively, with 12 bases between them. CDR3 length: 15 residues. Germline V gene sequence: CDR1 DFQATT, CDR2 SNEGSKA (reference sequence). In DNA form, the CDR3 reads TGCAGTGCTAGAGATTCCAGGAGGGGCACCGGGGAGCTGTTTTTT. This translates into CSARDSRRGTGELFF.

Only a few counts were recorded for this clonotype. The chain recombines TRBV2 with TRBJ1-1; 11 nucleotides line up with TRBD1. Looked up from germline, CDR1 is SNHLY and CDR2 is FYNNEI. After removal of 6 bases from V and 6 bases from J, the junction contained 6 bases not matched to a gene. The CDR3 contains 14 residues. CDR3 protein: CASSPRTGGPEAFF. For the CDR3, the DNA is TGTGCCAGCAGCCCCCGGACAGGGGGCCCTGAAGCTTTCTTT.

There are a few counts of this clonotype. The CDR3 DNA is TGTGCCAGCCGGAGGGGGCGGCGGGATCGCCGGTGGAATGAGCAGTTCTTC. Translation gives CASRRGRRDRRWNEQFF. The chain is built from TRBV7-8 and TRBJ2-1, with D perhaps TRBD1 (7 bases). The CDR3 contains 17 residues. Germline CDR1 and CDR2: SGHVS and FQNEAQ. With 8 bases removed from V and 7 bases from J, the gap between germline ends came to 27 bases.

V usage is TRBV7-8 and J usage is TRBJ2-5, with D unresolved. The germline V and J ends were trimmed by 1 base and 4 bases, with 10 bases remaining between them. Looked up from germline, CDR1 is SGHVS and CDR2 is FQNEAQ. The CDR3 sequence is 14 residues long. CDR3 protein: CASSLGSLGETQYF. CDR3 coding DNA: TGTGCCAGCAGCTTAGGGAGCTTAGGAGAGACCCAGTACTTC. The full variable domain, completed using reference TRBV7-8 and TRBJ2-5, is GAGVSQSPRYKVAKRGQDVALRCDPISGHVSLFWYQQALGQGPEFLTYFQNEAQLDKSGLPSDRFFAERPEGSVSTLKIQRTQQEDSAVYLCASSLGSLGETQYFGPGTRLLVL.

The sample holds a few counts of this clonotype. The chain has TRBV7-9 and TRBJ2-2, with D possibly being TRBD2 (5 bases). Trimming shortened V by 3 bases and J by 7 bases, and 15 bases separated the two germline ends. The CDR3 is made up of 15 amino acids. Germline V gene data show CDR1 as SEHNR and CDR2 as FQNEAQ (reference sequence). The CDR3 nucleotides read TGTGCCAGCAGCTTTGACTCACCGGGGAGCGGGGAGCTGTTTTTT. Translated, it gives CASSFDSPGSGELFF.

The CDR3 spells CASSPRDSSYNEQFF. CDR3 coding DNA: TGTGCCAGCAGTCCAAGGGACAGTTCCTACAATGAGCAGTTCTTC. The rearrangement links TRBV6-4 to TRBJ2-1, with 7 positions matching TRBD1. The CDR3 length is 15 residues. CDR1 MRHNA and CDR2 SNTAGT come from the germline V gene. V was clipped by 5 bases and J by 1 base; unmatched bases: 5.

J is TRBJ2-3 and V is TRBV7-9, with D hard to call. The germline V gene encodes CDR1 SEHNR and CDR2 FQNEAQ (reference sequence). V was shortened by 5 bases and J by 4 bases, with 16 bases between the two germline ends. This CDR3 is built from 15 residues. The CDR3 nucleotides are TGTGCCAGCAGCCAGAGTTTAGGCCCAGCAGATACGCAGTATTTT. It codes for CASSQSLGPADTQYF. Combining the CDR3 with reference TRBV7-9 and TRBJ2-3 gives the whole variable domain DTGVSQNPRHKITKRGQNVTFRCDPISEHNRLYWYRQTLGQGPEFLTYFQNEAQLEKSRLLSDRFSAERPKGSFSTLEIQRTEQGDSAMYLCASSQSLGPADTQYFGPGTRLTVL.